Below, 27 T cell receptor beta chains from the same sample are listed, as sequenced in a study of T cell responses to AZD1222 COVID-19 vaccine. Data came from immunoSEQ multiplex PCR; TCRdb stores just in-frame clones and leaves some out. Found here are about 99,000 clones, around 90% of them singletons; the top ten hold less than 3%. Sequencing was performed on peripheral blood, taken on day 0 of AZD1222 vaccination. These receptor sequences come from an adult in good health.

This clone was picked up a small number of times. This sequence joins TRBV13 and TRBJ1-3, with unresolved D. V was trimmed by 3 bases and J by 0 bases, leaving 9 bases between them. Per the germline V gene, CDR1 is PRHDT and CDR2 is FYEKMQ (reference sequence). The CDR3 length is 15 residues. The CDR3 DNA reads TGTGCCAGCAGCTTTCGTAGGGACTCTGGAAACACCATATATTTT. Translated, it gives CASSFRRDSGNTIYF.

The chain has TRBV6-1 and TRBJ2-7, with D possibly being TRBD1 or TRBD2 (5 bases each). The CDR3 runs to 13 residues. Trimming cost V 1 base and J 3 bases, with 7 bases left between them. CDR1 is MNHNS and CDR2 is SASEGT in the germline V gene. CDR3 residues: CASSEGGSYEQYV. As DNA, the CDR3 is TGTGCCAGCAGTGAAGGGGGGAGCTACGAGCAGTACGTC.

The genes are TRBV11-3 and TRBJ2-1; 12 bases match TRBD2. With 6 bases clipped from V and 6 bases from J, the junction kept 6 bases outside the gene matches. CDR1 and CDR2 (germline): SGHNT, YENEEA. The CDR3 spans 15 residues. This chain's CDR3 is CASSEPGLAGNEQFF. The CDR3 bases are TGTGCCAGCAGTGAACCGGGACTAGCGGGCAATGAGCAGTTCTTC.

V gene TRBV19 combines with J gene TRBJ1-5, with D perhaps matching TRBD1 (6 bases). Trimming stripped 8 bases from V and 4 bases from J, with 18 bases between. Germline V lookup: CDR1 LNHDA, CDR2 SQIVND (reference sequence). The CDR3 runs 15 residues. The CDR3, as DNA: TGTGCCAGTGTTCGGGGGGGGACACAGAATCAGCCCCAGCATTTT. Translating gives CASVRGGTQNQPQHF.

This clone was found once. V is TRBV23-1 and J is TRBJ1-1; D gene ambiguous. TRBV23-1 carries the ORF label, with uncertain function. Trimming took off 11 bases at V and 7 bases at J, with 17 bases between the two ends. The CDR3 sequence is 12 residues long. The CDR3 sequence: CAGKEDGDEAFF. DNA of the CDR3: TGCGCCGGAAAGGAGGATGGGGATGAAGCTTTCTTT.

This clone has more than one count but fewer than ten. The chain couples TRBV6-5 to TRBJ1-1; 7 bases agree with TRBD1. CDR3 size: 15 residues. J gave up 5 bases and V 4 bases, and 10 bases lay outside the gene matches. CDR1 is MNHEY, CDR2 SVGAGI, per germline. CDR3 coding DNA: TGTGCCAGCAGTTCACAGTACAGGGGAAGGACTGAAGCTTTCTTT. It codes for CASSSQYRGRTEAFF.

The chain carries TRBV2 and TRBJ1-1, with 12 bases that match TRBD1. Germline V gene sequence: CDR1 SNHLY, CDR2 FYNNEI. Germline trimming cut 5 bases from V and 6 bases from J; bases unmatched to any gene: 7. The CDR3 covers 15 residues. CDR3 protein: CASSRDRGQSAEAFF. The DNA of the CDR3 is TGTGCCAGCAGTCGGGACAGGGGGCAATCAGCTGAAGCTTTCTTT. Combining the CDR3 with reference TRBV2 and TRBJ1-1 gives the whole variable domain EPEVTQTPSHQVTQMGQEVILRCVPISNHLYFYWYRQILGQKVEFLVSFYNNEISEKSEIFDDQFSVERPDGSNFTLKIRSTKLEDSAMYFCASSRDRGQSAEAFFGQGTRLTVV.

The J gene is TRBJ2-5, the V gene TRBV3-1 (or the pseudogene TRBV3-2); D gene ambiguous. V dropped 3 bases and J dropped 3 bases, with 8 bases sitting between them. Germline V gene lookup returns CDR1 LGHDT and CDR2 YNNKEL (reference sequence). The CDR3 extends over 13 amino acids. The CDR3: CASSQGFKETQYF. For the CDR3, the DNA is TGTGCCAGCAGCCAGGGCTTCAAAGAGACCCAGTACTTC.

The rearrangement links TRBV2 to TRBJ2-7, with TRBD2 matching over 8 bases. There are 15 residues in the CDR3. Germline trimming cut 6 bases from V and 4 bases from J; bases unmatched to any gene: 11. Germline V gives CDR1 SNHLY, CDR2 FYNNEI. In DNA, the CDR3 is TGTGCCAGCAGGGGAGGTGAGGGACTAGTTTACGAGCAGTACTTC. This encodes CASRGGEGLVYEQYF. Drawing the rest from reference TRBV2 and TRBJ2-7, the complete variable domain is EPEVTQTPSHQVTQMGQEVILRCVPISNHLYFYWYRQILGQKVEFLVSFYNNEISEKSEIFDDQFSVERPDGSNFTLKIRSTKLEDSAMYFCASRGGEGLVYEQYFGPGTRLTVT.

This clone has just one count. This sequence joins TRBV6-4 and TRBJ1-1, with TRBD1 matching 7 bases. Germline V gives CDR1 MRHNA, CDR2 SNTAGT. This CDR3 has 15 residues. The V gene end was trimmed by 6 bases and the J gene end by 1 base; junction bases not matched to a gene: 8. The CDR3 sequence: CASSPEGAANTEAFF. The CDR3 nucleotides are TGTGCCAGCAGCCCTGAGGGGGCCGCGAACACTGAAGCTTTCTTT.

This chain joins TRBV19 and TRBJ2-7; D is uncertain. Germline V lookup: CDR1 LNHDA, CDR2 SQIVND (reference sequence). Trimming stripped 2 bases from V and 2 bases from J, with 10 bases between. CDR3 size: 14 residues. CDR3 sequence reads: CASSIKTSAYEQYF. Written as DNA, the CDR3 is TGTGCCAGTAGTATAAAAACCTCGGCCTACGAGCAGTACTTC.

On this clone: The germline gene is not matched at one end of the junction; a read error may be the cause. CDR3 bases: TGTGCCAGCAGCTCGACGGCTGGGGGCTATTTTGAGCAGTTCTTC. Encoded protein: CASSSTAGGYFEQFF. This chain links TRBV5-1 with TRBJ2-1; D may be TRBD1 (6 bases). Per germline, CDR1 SGHRS and CDR2 YFSETQ. The CDR3 runs to 15 residues.

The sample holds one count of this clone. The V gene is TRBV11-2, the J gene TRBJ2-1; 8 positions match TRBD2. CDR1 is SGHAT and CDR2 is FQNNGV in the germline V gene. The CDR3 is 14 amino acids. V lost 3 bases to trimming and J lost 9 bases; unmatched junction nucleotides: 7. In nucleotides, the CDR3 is TGTGCCAGCAGCTTCCGGGGGGGGCCTGGTGAGCAGTTCTTC. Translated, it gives CASSFRGGPGEQFF.

The CDR3 sequence: CASRPPRGRDTQYF. The CDR3 DNA reads as TGTGCCAGCAGGCCCCCGCGGGGCCGAGATACGCAGTATTTT. V gene TRBV6-5 combines with J gene TRBJ2-3; tentative D call: TRBD2 (6 bases). The CDR3 runs 14 residues. Trimming stripped 6 bases from V and 5 bases from J, with 15 bases between. Germline V lookup: CDR1 MNHEY, CDR2 SVGAGI.

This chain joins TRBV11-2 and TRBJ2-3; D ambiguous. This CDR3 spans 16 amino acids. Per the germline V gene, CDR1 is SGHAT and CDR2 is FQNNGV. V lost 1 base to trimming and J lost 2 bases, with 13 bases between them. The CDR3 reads CASSLGARLHTDTQYF. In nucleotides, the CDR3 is TGTGCCAGCAGCTTAGGGGCTAGGCTGCACACAGATACGCAGTATTTT. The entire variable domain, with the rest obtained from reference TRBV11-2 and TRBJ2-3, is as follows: EAGVAQSPRYKIIEKRQSVAFWCNPISGHATLYWYQQILGQGPKLLIQFQNNGVVDDSQLPKDRFSAERLKGVDSTLKIQPAKLEDSAVYLCASSLGARLHTDTQYFGPGTRLTVL.

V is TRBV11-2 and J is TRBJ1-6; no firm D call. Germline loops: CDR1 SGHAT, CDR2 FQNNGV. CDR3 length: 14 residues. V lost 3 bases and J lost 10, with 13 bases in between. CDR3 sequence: CASSLAINRSPLHF. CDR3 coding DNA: TGTGCCAGCAGCTTGGCCATAAACAGATCACCCCTCCACTTT.

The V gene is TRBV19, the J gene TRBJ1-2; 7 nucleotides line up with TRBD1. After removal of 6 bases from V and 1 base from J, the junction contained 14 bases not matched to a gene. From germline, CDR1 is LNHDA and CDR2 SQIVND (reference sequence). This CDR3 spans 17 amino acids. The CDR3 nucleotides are TGTGCCAGTAGCCCCCCCCCGGAGGGGGCGCTTAACTATGGCTACACCTTC. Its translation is CASSPPPEGALNYGYTF.

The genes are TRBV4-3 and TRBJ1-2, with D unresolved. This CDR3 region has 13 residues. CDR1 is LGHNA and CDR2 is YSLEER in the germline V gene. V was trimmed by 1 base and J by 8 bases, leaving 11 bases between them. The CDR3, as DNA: TGCGCCAGCAGCCAAGGCCTCGAAGGGGGCTACACCTTC. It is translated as CASSQGLEGGYTF.

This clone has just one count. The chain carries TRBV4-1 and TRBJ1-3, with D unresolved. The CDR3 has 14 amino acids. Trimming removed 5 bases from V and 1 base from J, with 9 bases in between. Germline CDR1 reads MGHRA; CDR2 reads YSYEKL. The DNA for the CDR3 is TGCGCCAGCAGCGGAATGGGATCTGGAAACACCATATATTTT. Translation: CASSGMGSGNTIYF.

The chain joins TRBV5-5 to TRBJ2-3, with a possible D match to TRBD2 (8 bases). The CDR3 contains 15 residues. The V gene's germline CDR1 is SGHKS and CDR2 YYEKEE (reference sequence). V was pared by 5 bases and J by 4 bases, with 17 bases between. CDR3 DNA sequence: TGTGCCAGCAGTCCGGGACTAGGGGGCGCAGATACGCAGTATTTT. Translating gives CASSPGLGGADTQYF.

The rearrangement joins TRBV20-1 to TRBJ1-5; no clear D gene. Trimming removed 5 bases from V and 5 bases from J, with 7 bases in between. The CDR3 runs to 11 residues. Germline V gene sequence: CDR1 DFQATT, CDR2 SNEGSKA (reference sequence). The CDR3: CSAATDQPQHF. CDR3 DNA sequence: TGCAGTGCTGCCACAGATCAGCCCCAGCATTTT.

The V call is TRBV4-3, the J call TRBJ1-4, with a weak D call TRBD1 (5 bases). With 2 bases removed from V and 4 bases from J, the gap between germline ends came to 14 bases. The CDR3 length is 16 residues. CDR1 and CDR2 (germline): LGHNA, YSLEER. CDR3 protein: CASSQLTGGLNEKLFF. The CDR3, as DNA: TGCGCCAGCAGCCAACTTACGGGGGGACTTAATGAAAAACTGTTTTTT.

The CDR3 DNA follows: TGTGCCACCAGCCCCGGCCCAACAGAATACTACGAGCAGTACGTC. This codes for CATSPGPTEYYEQYV. The chain uses TRBV15 and TRBJ2-7; no reliable D call. The V and J ends lost 5 bases and 3 bases respectively, with 17 bases between them. This CDR3 comprises 15 residues. Germline CDR1 is LNHNV and CDR2 is YYDKDF (reference sequence).

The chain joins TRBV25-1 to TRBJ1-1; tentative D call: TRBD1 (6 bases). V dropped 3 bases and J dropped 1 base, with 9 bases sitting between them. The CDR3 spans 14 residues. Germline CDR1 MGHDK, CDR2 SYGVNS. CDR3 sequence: CASSERGGNTEAFF. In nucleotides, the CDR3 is TGTGCCAGCAGTGAGAGGGGGGGGAACACTGAAGCTTTCTTT.

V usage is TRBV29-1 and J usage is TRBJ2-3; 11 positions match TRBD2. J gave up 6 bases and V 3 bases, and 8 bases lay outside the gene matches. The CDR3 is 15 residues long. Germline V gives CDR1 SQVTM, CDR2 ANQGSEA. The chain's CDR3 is CSVDNSGGATDTQYF. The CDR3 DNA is TGCAGCGTTGATAATAGCGGGGGGGCCACGGATACGCAGTATTTT.

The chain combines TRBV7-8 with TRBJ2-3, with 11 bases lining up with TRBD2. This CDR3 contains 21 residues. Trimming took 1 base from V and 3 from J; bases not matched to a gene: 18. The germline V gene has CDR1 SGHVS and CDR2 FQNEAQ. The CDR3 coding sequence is TGTGCCAGCAGCTTAGGACCCGGGACTAGCGGAATGGTCAGGGGGACAGATACGCAGTATTTT. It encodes CASSLGPGTSGMVRGTDTQYF.

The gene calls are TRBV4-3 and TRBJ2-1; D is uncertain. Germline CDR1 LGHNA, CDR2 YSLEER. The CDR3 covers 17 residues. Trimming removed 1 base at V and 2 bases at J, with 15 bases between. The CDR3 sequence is CASSQVAGQSAYNEQFF. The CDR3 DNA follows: TGCGCCAGCAGCCAAGTTGCTGGGCAGAGTGCCTACAATGAGCAGTTCTTC.